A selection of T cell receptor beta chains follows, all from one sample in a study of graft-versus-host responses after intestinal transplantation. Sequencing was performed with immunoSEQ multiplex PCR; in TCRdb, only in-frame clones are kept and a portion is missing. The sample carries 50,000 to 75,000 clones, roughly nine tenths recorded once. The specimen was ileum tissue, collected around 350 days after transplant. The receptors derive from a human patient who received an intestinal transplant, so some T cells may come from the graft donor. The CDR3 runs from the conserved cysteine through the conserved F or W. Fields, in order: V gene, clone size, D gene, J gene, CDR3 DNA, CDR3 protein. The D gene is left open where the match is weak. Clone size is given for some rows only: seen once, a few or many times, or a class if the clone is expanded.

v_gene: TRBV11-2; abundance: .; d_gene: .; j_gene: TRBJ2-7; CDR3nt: TGTGCCAGCAGCTTAGTAGGGGTCGAGCAGTACTTC; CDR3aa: CASSLVGVEQYF
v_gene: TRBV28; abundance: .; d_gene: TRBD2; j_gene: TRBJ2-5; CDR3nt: TGTGCCAGCAGGATTAGCGGGAGGCTCCAAGAGACCCAGTACTTC; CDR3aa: CASRISGRLQETQYF
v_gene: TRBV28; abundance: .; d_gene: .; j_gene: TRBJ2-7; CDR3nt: TGTGCCAGCAGTTTATCCTTGACAAATTACTACGAGCAGTACTTC; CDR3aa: CASSLSLTNYYEQYF
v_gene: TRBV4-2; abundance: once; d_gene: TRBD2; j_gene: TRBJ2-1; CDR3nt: TGTGCCAGCAGCCCTAGCGGTTACTACAATGAGCAGTTCTTC; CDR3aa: CASSPSGYYNEQFF
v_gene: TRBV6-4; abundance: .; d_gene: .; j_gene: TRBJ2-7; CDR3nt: TGTGCCAGCAGTGACAGGAGCTCCTACGAGCAGTACTTC; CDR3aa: CASSDRSSYEQYF
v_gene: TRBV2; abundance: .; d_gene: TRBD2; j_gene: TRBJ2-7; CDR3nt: TGTGCCAGCAGTTCCACTAGCGCCGGCTACGAGCAGTACTTC; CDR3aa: CASSSTSAGYEQYF
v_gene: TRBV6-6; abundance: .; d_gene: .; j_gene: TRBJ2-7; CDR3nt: TGTGCCAGCAGTTACTCTAACCTCGAGCAGTACTTC; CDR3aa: CASSYSNLEQYF
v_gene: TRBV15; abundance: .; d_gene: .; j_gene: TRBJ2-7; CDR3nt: TGTGCCACCAGCAGAGTACGAAGACAGTACGAGCAGTACTTC; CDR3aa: CATSRVRRQYEQYF
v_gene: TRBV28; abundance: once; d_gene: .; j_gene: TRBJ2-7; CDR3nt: TGTGCCAGCAGCCCCCGTATACCCCCCTACGAGCAGTACTTC; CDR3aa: CASSPRIPPYEQYF
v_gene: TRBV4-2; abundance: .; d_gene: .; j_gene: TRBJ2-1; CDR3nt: TGTGCCAGCAGCCAAGATCTGAACAATGAGCAGTTCTTC; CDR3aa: CASSQDLNNEQFF
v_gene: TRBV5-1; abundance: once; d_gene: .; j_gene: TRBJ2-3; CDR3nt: TGCGCCAGCAGCTTGTCCACCAACACAGATACGCAGTATTTT; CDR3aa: CASSLSTNTDTQYF
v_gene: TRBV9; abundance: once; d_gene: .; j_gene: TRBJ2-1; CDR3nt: TGTGCCAGCAGCGTAGATGGGAAAGAGCAGTTCTTC; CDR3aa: CASSVDGKEQFF
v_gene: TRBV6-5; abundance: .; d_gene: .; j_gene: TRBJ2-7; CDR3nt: TGTGCCAGCAGTTTTGGGAGAACCTACGAGCAGTACTTC; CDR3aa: CASSFGRTYEQYF
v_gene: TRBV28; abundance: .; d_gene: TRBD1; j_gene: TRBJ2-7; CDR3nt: TGTGCCAGCAGTTCAGGACAGGGCAGCTACGAGCAGTACTTC; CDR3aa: CASSSGQGSYEQYF
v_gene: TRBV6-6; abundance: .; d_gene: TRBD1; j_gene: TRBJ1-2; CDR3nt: TGTGCCAGCAGTACTCGGGACAGGGGACATGGCTACACCTTC; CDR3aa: CASSTRDRGHGYTF
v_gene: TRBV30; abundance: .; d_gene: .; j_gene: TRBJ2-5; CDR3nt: TGTGCCTGCAAGGGGGTAGGAGAGACCCAGTACTTC; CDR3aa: CACKGVGETQYF
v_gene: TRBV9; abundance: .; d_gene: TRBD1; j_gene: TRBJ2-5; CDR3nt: TGTGCCAGCAGCGTACAGGGGGCAGAGACCCAGTACTTC; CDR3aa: CASSVQGAETQYF
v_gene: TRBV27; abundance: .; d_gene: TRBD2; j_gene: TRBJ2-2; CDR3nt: TGTGCCAGCAGTTTATCTAGCGGGGGTACCACCGGGGAGCTGTTTTTT; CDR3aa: CASSLSSGGTTGELFF
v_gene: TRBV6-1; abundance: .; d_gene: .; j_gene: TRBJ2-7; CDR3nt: TGTGCCAGCAGTGAATACGGGGGGCACGGCGAGCAGTACTTC; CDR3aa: CASSEYGGHGEQYF
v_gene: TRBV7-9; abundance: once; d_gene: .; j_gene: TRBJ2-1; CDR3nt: TGTGCCAGCAGCTTAGCCGCATACAATGAGCAGTTCTTC; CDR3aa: CASSLAAYNEQFF
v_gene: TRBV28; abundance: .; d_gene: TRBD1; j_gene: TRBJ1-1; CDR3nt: TGTGCCAGCAGGGAACAGGGGGCGGCCTACACTGAAGCTTTCTTT; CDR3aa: CASREQGAAYTEAFF
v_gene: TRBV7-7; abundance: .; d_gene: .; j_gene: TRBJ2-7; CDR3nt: TGTGCTAGCAGCTTAGGTTCGGATTACGAGCAGTACTTC; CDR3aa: CASSLGSDYEQYF
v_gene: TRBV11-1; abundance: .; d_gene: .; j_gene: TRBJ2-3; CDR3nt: TGTGCCAGCAGCTTAGCGGGGGGACCTTCCCCAGATACGCAGTATTTT; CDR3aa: CASSLAGGPSPDTQYF
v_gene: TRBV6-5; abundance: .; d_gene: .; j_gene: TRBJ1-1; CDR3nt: TGTGCCAGCAGTTACTCGGAGGAAGTGAGGGGAGCTTTCTTT; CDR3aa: CASSYSEEVRGAFF
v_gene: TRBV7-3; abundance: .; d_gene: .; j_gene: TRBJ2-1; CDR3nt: TGTGCCAGCAGCATAGGACTCAGCTCCTACAATGAGCAGTTCTTC; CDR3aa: CASSIGLSSYNEQFF
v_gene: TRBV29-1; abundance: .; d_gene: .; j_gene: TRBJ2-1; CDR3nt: TGCAGCGTTTCGGGACCGCTCCCTTACTCCTACAATGAGCAGTTCTTC; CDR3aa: CSVSGPLPYSYNEQFF
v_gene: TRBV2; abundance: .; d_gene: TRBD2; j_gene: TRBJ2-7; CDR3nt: TGTGCCAGCAGTCCTTCGGGGGGGCGAACCTACGAGCAGTACTTC; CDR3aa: CASSPSGGRTYEQYF
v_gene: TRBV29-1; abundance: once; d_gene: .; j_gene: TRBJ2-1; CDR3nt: TGCAGCGTTGACCCGGGAAGGGGCCCCTTACGCAATGAGCAGTTCTTC; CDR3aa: CSVDPGRGPLRNEQFF
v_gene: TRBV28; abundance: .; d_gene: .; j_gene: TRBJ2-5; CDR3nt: TGTGCCAGCAGTTTGGAGGGACTCCAAGAGACCCAGTACTTC; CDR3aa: CASSLEGLQETQYF
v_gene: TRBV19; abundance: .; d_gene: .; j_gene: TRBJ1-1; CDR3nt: TGTGCCAGTAGTATATCGAATGAAGCTTTCTTT; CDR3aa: CASSISNEAFF
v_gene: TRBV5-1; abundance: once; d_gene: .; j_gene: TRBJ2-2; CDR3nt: TGCGCCAGCAGCTTGGGAGGCGGGGAGCTGTTTTTT; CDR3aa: CASSLGGGELFF
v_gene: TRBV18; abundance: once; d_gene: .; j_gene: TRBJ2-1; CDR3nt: TGTGCCAGCTCACCACCCCCCCCCAGGAATGAGCAGTTCTTC; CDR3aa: CASSPPPPRNEQFF
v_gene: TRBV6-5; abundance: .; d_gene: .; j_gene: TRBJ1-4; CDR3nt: TGTGCCAGCAGTTACTCGTCCTATAATGAAAAACTGTTTTTT; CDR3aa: CASSYSSYNEKLFF
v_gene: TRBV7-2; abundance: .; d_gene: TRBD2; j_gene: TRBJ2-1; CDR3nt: TGTGCCAGCAGCTTTAGACTAGCGGGATCTGAGCAGTTCTTC; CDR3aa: CASSFRLAGSEQFF
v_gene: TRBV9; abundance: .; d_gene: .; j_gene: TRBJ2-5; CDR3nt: TGTGCCAGCAGCGTAGGTGGACGCGGGCGCTCCCAAGAGACCCAGTACTTC; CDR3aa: CASSVGGRGRSQETQYF
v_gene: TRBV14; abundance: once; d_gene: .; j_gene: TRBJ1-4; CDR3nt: TGTGCCAGCAGCCAAGCCTGTACCAGGTGGCAAAGATTGGGGGCAACTAATGAAAAACTGTTTTTT; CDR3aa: CASSQACTRWQRLGATNEKLFF
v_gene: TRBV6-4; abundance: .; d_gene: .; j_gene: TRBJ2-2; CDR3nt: TGTGCCAGCAGTGACTCCGGGGGTAACGGCGGGGAGCTGTTTTTT; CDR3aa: CASSDSGGNGGELFF
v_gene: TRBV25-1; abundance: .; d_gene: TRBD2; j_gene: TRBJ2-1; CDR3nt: TGTGCCAGCAGTGAATGGAGAGCGGGGGGGTACAATGAGCAGTTCTTC; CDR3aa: CASSEWRAGGYNEQFF
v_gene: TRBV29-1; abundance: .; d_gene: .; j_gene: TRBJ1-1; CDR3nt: TGCAGCGTGGATCAGGGAGCGAACACTGAAGCTTTCTTT; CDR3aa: CSVDQGANTEAFF
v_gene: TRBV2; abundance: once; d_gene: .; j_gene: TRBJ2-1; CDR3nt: TGTGCCAGCAGTGTATGGGGGATATACAATGAGCAGTTCTTC; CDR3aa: CASSVWGIYNEQFF
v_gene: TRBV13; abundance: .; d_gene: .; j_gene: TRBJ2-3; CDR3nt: TGTGCCAGCAGCTCGGAACAGAGAACGCAGTATTTT; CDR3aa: CASSSEQRTQYF
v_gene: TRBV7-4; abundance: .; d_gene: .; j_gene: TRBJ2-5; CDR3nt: TGTGCCAGCAGCTTAGTCGGGGCAGGGAAAGAGACCCAGTACTTC; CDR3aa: CASSLVGAGKETQYF
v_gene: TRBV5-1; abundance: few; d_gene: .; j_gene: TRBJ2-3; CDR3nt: TGCGCCAGCAGCTTGTTTGGCGGCTTTAGCACAGATACGCAGTATTTT; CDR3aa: CASSLFGGFSTDTQYF
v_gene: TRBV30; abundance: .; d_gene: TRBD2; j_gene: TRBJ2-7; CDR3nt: TGTGCCTGGAGCTCCGGGAGGGCCTACGAGCAGTACTTC; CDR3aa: CAWSSGRAYEQYF
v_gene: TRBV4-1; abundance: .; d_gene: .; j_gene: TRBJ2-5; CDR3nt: TGCGCCAGCAGCCACCTCGGAGGGGTACAGGATAAAGAGACCCAGTACTTC; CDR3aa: CASSHLGGVQDKETQYF
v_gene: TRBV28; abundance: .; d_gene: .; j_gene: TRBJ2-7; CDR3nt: TGTGCCAGCAGCTATACCGGGAGCGGCTACGAGCAGTACTTC; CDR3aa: CASSYTGSGYEQYF
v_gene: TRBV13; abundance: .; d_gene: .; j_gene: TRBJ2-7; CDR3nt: TGTGCCAGCAGCCAGGCGGATGGAGAGCAGTACTTC; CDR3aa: CASSQADGEQYF
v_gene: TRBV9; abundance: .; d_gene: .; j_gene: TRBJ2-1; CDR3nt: TGTGCCAGCAGACTTGACAGGCTGCCCCCCCCATACAATGAGCAGTTCTTC; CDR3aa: CASRLDRLPPPYNEQFF
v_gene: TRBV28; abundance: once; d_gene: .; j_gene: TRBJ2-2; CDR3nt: TGTGCCAGCAGTTTGGGAAGTATTACCTTCGACCCCACCGGGGAGCTGTTTTTT; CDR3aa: CASSLGSITFDPTGELFF
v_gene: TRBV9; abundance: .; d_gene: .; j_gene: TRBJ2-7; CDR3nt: TGTGCCAGCAGCGTAGGCGGCCTCCAGGGCGACGAGCAGTACTTC; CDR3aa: CASSVGGLQGDEQYF
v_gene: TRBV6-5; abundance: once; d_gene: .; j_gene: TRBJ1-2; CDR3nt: TGTGCCAGCAGTTACACCGTTCCGGGCGCATATGGCTACACCTTC; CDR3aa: CASSYTVPGAYGYTF
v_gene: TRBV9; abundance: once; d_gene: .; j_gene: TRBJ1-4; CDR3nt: TGTGCCAGCAGCCTTGGGACGTCAACTAATGAAAAACTGTTTTTT; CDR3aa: CASSLGTSTNEKLFF
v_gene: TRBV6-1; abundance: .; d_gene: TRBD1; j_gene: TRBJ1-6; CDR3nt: TGTGCCAGCAGTAGGCGGGGACAGTCTAATTCACCCCTCCACTTT; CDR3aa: CASSRRGQSNSPLHF
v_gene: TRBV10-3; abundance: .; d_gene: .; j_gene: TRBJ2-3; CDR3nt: TGTGCCATCAGCGTCATACGATGGGGGAGTTCCCTTACAGATACGCAGTATTTT; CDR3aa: CAISVIRWGSSLTDTQYF
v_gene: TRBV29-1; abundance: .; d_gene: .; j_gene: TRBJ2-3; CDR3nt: TGCAGCGGTCGGGTACCAAGCACAGATACGCAGTATTTT; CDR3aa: CSGRVPSTDTQYF
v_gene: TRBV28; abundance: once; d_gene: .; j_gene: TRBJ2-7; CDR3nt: TGTGCCAGCAGTTTATACGGGGTTATGGGCTCCTACGAGCAGTACTTC; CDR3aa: CASSLYGVMGSYEQYF